This T cell receptor beta chain was obtained from a study of OX40 agonist ivuxolimab in advanced cancers. About the research overall: Two cutaneous melanoma patients and one hepatocellular carcinoma patient, three in all, had partial responses. General study findings and limits: CD8+ T cells (on average) carried more expanded clones than CD4+ T cells.

The method was immunoSEQ multiplex PCR; TCRdb's version includes in-frame clones alone and lacks a portion of them. Of 35,000 or so clones in the sample, approximately 89% were seen once. This clone appeared a single time. The antigen is undetermined. The sequenced sample was CD4+ or CD8+ T cells sorted from blood, obtained in a trial of the OX40 agonist ivuxolimab. This TCR derives from an adult with an advanced solid tumor such as melanoma, head and neck, liver or kidney cancer.

The CDR3 DNA follows: TGTGCCAGCAGTTTAGCGGGAGGGCCGGGCAATGAGCAGTTCTTC. It encodes CASSLAGGPGNEQFF. This chain joins TRBV28 and TRBJ2-1; TRBD2 agrees at 9 bases. Germline values: CDR1 MDHEN, CDR2 SYDVKM. This CDR3 has 15 amino acids. Trimming at V came to 2 bases and at J to 6 bases, leaving 5 bases not matched to a gene. Based on the CDR3 plus reference TRBV28 and TRBJ2-1, the full variable domain is DVKVTQSSRYLVKRTGEKVFLECVQDMDHENMFWYRQDPGLGLRLIYFSYDVKMKEKGDIPEGYSVSREKKERFSLILESASTNQTSMYLCASSLAGGPGNEQFFGPGTRLTVL.